This T cell receptor (beta chain) was profiled in a study of T cell responses to AZD1222 COVID-19 vaccine. Profiled with immunoSEQ multiplex PCR; TCRdb holds only in-frame clones, not every one. This sample has roughly 150,000 clones, with roughly nine tenths found just once. In regard to this clone: Its antigen is undetermined.

CDR1 is MGHDK and CDR2 is SYGVNS in the germline V gene. The CDR3 is made up of 12 amino acids. V shed 7 bases, J shed 5 bases, and the junction held 3 bases outside the gene matches. Study observations and caveats: Baseline serology detected seropositivity in only six AZD1222 recipients. Donors in the cohort were predominantly white British and more often female, and clonal diversity was possibly underestimated.

J is TRBJ2-7 and V is TRBV25-1; 9 positions agree with TRBD2. The source was peripheral blood, collected on day 0 of AZD1222 vaccination. The TCR originated in an adult in good health. DNA of the CDR3: TGTGCCAGCACCGGCGGGGGGGACGAGCAGTACTTC. Residues: CASTGGGDEQYF.